Listed below are T cell receptor beta chains from one sample, sequenced in a study of T cells in Graves' hyperthyroidism and ophthalmopathy. MiXCR, run by TCRdb on the multiplex PCR reads, gives a single entry per CDR3 protein. The sample has about 200,000 distinct CDR3 sequences; around a sixth are singletons. The material sequenced was blood. These TCRs come from a woman aged 50 to 65 with Graves' hyperthyroidism. The conserved cysteine and the conserved F or W are not part of the CDR3 here. Some rows mark clone size as missing; the rest say once, few, many or name a class of expanded clone.

v_gene,abundance,j_gene,CDR3aa
TRBV5-1,few,TRBJ1-1,ASSLVGFTEAF
TRBV12-3/TRBV12-4,many,TRBJ2-1,ASSLVASGDIYNEQF
TRBV5-1,.,TRBJ2-7,ASSSRDSTYEQY
TRBV6-2/TRBV6-3,.,TRBJ2-1,ASSSTDDSYNEQF
TRBV10-3,few,TRBJ2-7,AISENAYEQY
TRBV15,few,TRBJ2-5,ATSRAPGPQETQY
TRBV7-6,.,TRBJ1-4,ASSLWGTGDEKLF
TRBV7-9,many,TRBJ2-7,ASSIDSYEQY
TRBV4-2,.,TRBJ2-2,ASSQEGTLNTGELF
TRBV24-1,many,TRBJ2-1,ATAIEGLGASGSFYEQF
TRBV7-8,many,TRBJ2-1,ASSYGLALGDEQF
TRBV9,many,TRBJ2-7,ASSVAIGRDYEQY
TRBV7-3,many,TRBJ1-1,ASTAGVGTEAF
TRBV6-1,few,TRBJ1-1,ASSQQGGAEAF
TRBV7-9,.,TRBJ1-2,ASSSPRAETYGYT
TRBV7-2,many,TRBJ2-7,ASSRRGGEQY
TRBV30,many,TRBJ2-7,AWSQPSLAASYEQY
TRBV24-1,few,TRBJ1-1,ATGGQGGMPAF
TRBV12-3/TRBV12-4,many,TRBJ1-2,ASSPRTNYGYT
TRBV7-3,many,TRBJ2-1,ASSPGTGVGNEQF
TRBV3-1,few,TRBJ2-3,ASSQDQTGWGTDTQY
TRBV7-3,many,TRBJ2-1,ASSRSRDYNEQF
TRBV19,.,TRBJ1-1,ASSISRAGTEAF
TRBV4-1,few,TRBJ2-7,ASSQDFSGSSYEQY
TRBV18,.,TRBJ2-1,ASSPPLAVDNEQF
TRBV14,few,TRBJ2-1,ASSHTDLPSYNEQF
TRBV5-4,.,TRBJ2-5,ASSRTGARQETQY
TRBV11-2,.,TRBJ2-1,ASSGLVGVDEQF
TRBV7-7,.,TRBJ2-2,ASSTTENTGELF
TRBV5-1,few,TRBJ1-3,ASSTDNSGNTIY
TRBV7-9,.,TRBJ2-7,ASSSTAWLVAGVDEQY
TRBV11-2,many,TRBJ2-1,ASSWSAGNTYNEQF
TRBV5-1,many,TRBJ2-3,ASSLDRGHTQY
TRBV18,many,TRBJ2-1,ASSPKGYNEQF